The 24 T cell receptor beta chains listed next were all sequenced from one sample in a study of blood T cell repertoires in COVID-19. Here immunoSEQ multiplex PCR was the method, and the copy in TCRdb shows in-frame clones only, minus some. The sample consists of roughly 250,000 clones, approximately 79% of them appearing once. Sequencing was performed on peripheral blood. The receptors originated from a middle-aged woman with active or convalescent COVID-19.

This chain links TRBV5-4 with TRBJ2-1; D gene unclear. Germline CDR1 reads SGHNT; CDR2 reads YYREEE (reference sequence). This CDR3 has 13 residues. Trimming removed 3 bases from V and 6 bases from J, with 10 bases in between. The CDR3 loop is CASSSVVINEQFF. The CDR3 DNA reads as TGTGCCAGCAGCTCCGTAGTAATCAATGAGCAGTTCTTC.

This chain uses TRBV7-2 with TRBJ2-3, with 8 bases aligning to TRBD2. V trimming: 4 bases; J trimming: 10 bases; junction bases outside the gene matches: 1. The CDR3 is made up of 11 amino acids. Germline V gene lookup returns CDR1 SGHTA and CDR2 FQGNSA. This CDR3 reads CASSSGGAQYF. The DNA of the CDR3 is TGTGCCAGCAGCTCCGGGGGGGCGCAGTATTTT.

Points on this clone: The junction and the germline gene differ at one end; a read error may be behind it. The gene calls are TRBV19 and TRBJ2-1; tentative D call: TRBD1 (5 bases). The germline V gene has CDR1 LNHDA and CDR2 SQIVND (reference sequence). CDR3 length: 15 residues. The CDR3 spells CAGSIVQGLGSEQFF. CDR3 in DNA: TGTGCCGGTAGTATCGTGCAGGGCCTGGGTAGTGAGCAGTTCTTC.

The chain recombines TRBV24-1 with TRBJ1-3, with D possibly being TRBD1 (5 bases). The CDR3 loop spans 15 amino acids. Germline CDR1 reads KGHDR; CDR2 reads SFDVKD. Trimming pared 3 bases from V and 0 bases from J, leaving 8 bases between. DNA for the CDR3: TGTGCCACCAGTGATCCAGGGTCCTCTGGAAACACCATATATTTT. This codes for CATSDPGSSGNTIYF.

This clone appeared a few times. The chain couples TRBV6-1 to TRBJ1-1; the match to TRBD1 covers 7 bases. The V and J ends lost 2 bases and 0 bases, in that order; junction bases with no gene match: 21. The germline CDR1 and CDR2 sequences are MNHNS and SASEGT. The CDR3 covers 21 residues. The DNA for the CDR3 is TGTGCCAGCAGTGAATTGGACAGGCGTTACCAGAGGAGGACCTTGAACACTGAAGCTTTCTTT. This sequence encodes CASSELDRRYQRRTLNTEAFF.

Regarding this clone: This same CDR3 is encoded by further DNA sequences in the sample. V is TRBV5-1 and J is TRBJ1-1; D gene unclear. The germline gives CDR1 SGHRS, CDR2 YFSETQ. The CDR3 totals 13 residues. V lost 0 bases to trimming and J lost 1 base, with 4 bases between them. The CDR3 loop reads CASSLEQNTEAFF. For the CDR3, the DNA is TGCGCCAGCAGCTTGGAGCAGAACACTGAAGCTTTCTTT.

V usage is TRBV4-1 and J usage is TRBJ1-4, with D uncertain. This CDR3 has 15 amino acids. Germline CDR1 reads MGHRA; CDR2 reads YSYEKL. The ends were cut back, 0 bases at V and 4 bases at J, with 9 bases in the middle. The CDR3 DNA follows: TGCGCCAGCAGCCAAGAGAGTGGGCTTAATGAAAAACTGTTTTTT. The encoded protein is CASSQESGLNEKLFF.

V is TRBV4-1 and J is TRBJ1-1; D is uncertain. The CDR3 has 15 residues. Germline CDR1 and CDR2: MGHRA and YSYEKL. Trimming left V 1 base short and J 1 base short, with 10 bases between. DNA for the CDR3: TGCGCCAGCAGCCAAGGAGGTCTAGCGAACACTGAAGCTTTCTTT. The encoded protein is CASSQGGLANTEAFF.

The V call is TRBV6-1, the J call TRBJ2-3; D perhaps matches TRBD2 (6 bases). The V and J ends lost 8 bases and 0 bases respectively, with 15 bases between them. The CDR3 has 15 residues. Looked up from germline, CDR1 is MNHNS and CDR2 is SASEGT. DNA of the CDR3: TGTGCCAGCGGGGAAACTAGCCCAAGCACAGATACGCAGTATTTT. It translates to CASGETSPSTDTQYF.

The chain is built from TRBV7-8 and TRBJ2-5, with D maybe TRBD2 (7 bases). CDR1 and CDR2 from the germline V gene are SGHVS and FQNEAQ. There are 15 residues in the CDR3. With 1 base removed from V and 4 bases from J, the gap between germline ends came to 13 bases. CDR3 nucleotides: TGTGCCAGCAGCTTAGTGGGGGGGCCACCAGAGACCCAGTACTTC. Its translation: CASSLVGGPPETQYF.

This clone was seen a few times. The rearrangement uses TRBV7-2 and TRBJ2-2, with D perhaps matching TRBD2 (5 bases). Trimming shortened V by 5 bases and J by 0 bases, and 7 bases separated the two germline ends. Per the germline V gene, CDR1 is SGHTA and CDR2 is FQGNSA. The CDR3 runs 14 residues. CDR3: CASSRTSNTGELFF. The CDR3, as DNA: TGTGCCAGCAGCCGGACTTCGAACACCGGGGAGCTGTTTTTT.

This clone came up a few times. V and J are TRBV3-1 (or the pseudogene TRBV3-2) and TRBJ1-2; a possible D gene is TRBD1 (5 bases). This CDR3 region has 17 residues. Between the trimmed V and J ends, which lost 0 bases and 4 bases, there was a span of 18 bases. In germline, CDR1 is LGHDT, CDR2 YNNKEL (reference sequence). This chain's CDR3 is CASSQDSGGWGVYGYTF. DNA of the CDR3: TGTGCCAGCAGCCAAGATAGTGGCGGCTGGGGGGTCTATGGCTACACCTTC.

This clone has only a few counts. CDR3 in amino acids: CASSERTGASYEQYV. The DNA of the CDR3 is TGTGCCAGCAGTGAACGAACAGGGGCATCGTACGAGCAGTACGTC. This chain joins TRBV6-1 and TRBJ2-7, with 7 positions matching TRBD1. The CDR3 totals 15 residues. V gave up 2 bases and J gave up 4 bases; unmatched junction bases: 8. Germline loops: CDR1 MNHNS, CDR2 SASEGT.

The chain has TRBV11-2 and TRBJ1-3; tentatively, D is TRBD1 (5 bases). Germline V lookup: CDR1 SGHAT, CDR2 FQNNGV. The CDR3 covers 14 residues. Trimming stripped 3 bases from V and 0 bases from J, with 6 bases between. The CDR3 DNA is TGTGCCAGCAGCTTTGACAGCTCTGGAAACACCATATATTTT. Amino acids: CASSFDSSGNTIYF.

This chain uses TRBV6-5 with TRBJ2-1; 12 nucleotides line up with TRBD2. Germline CDR1 is MNHEY and CDR2 is SVGAGI. The CDR3 loop spans 14 amino acids. With 6 bases clipped from V and 3 bases from J, the junction kept 0 bases outside the gene matches. The CDR3 spells CASRTSGGYNEQFF. The CDR3 DNA reads as TGTGCCAGCAGGACTAGCGGGGGCTACAATGAGCAGTTCTTC.

The chain links TRBV5-6 to TRBJ1-2; 8 nucleotides align to TRBD1. Trimming cost V 0 bases and J 7 bases; bases outside gene matches: 5. This CDR3 region has 14 residues. CDR1 SGHDT and CDR2 YYEEEE come from the germline V gene. CDR3 amino acids: CASSLAAGGGGYTF. The DNA of the CDR3 is TGTGCCAGCAGCTTGGCCGCAGGGGGCGGTGGCTACACCTTC.

CDR3 DNA sequence: TGCAGCGTCGCCCAGACAGGAATGACTTTCTTT. Residues: CSVAQTGMTFF. The chain joins TRBV29-1 to TRBJ1-1, with D possibly TRBD1 on 6 matching bases. This CDR3 is built from 11 residues. CDR1 SQVTM and CDR2 ANQGSEA come from the germline V gene. V was pared by 6 bases and J by 12 bases, with 17 bases between.

The chain combines TRBV28 with TRBJ1-5; D remains ambiguous. V gave up 5 bases and J gave up 6 bases, with 5 bases separating them. Germline V lookup: CDR1 MDHEN, CDR2 SYDVKM. CDR3 length: 11 amino acids. CDR3 DNA: TGTGCCAGCAGTCGGGTTCAGCCCCAGCATTTT. Translation gives CASSRVQPQHF.

Here the CDR3 DNA reads TGTGCCAGCACGGTCGGACTAGGGGACCACGAGCAGTACTTC. Its translation is CASTVGLGDHEQYF. The rearrangement uses TRBV6-5 and TRBJ2-7, with 7 positions matching TRBD2. The CDR3 spans 14 residues. The germline V gene has CDR1 MNHEY and CDR2 SVGAGI. V was pared by 7 bases and J by 5 bases, with 11 bases of the junction left unmatched.

The chain is built from TRBV21-1 and TRBJ2-7; TRBD2 reflects the table's D call only, with no check against the DNA. TRBV21-1 constitutes a pseudogene. The CDR3 loop spans 15 amino acids. The CDR3 loop is CASNTLGRVSYEQYF. In nucleotides, the CDR3 is TGTGCCAGCAACACCTTGGGGAGGGTCTCCTACGAGCAGTACTTC.

A remark on this clone: The germline gene is not matched at one end of the junction; a read error may be the cause. The chain employs TRBV4-1 and TRBJ1-2, with 10 bases fitting TRBD1. This CDR3 spans 12 amino acids. Germline V CDR1 and CDR2: MGHRA, YSYEKL. The CDR3 sequence: CASSPGQGFRDF. The CDR3 DNA sequence: TGCGCCAGCAGCCCGGGACAGGGGTTTCGGGATTTC.

The J gene is TRBJ2-2, the V gene TRBV29-1; TRBD1 matches 7 bases. V was pared by 6 bases and J by 3 bases, with 4 bases of the junction left unmatched. Germline V gene sequence: CDR1 SQVTM, CDR2 ANQGSEA. The CDR3 spans 13 residues. CDR3 sequence: CSVGTDYTGELFF. The CDR3 DNA reads as TGCAGCGTCGGGACAGACTACACCGGGGAGCTGTTTTTT.

The chain joins TRBV28 to TRBJ2-1; D perhaps matches TRBD1 (6 bases). V was clipped by 6 bases and J by 4 bases, with 22 bases between them. The germline V gene has CDR1 MDHEN and CDR2 SYDVKM. The CDR3 consists of 17 residues. The CDR3 loop is CASRDPTGSFPYNEQFF. The CDR3 DNA sequence: TGTGCCAGCAGGGATCCGACAGGTTCGTTCCCTTACAATGAGCAGTTCTTC. Looking up the rest from reference TRBV28 and TRBJ2-1 gives the full variable domain: DVKVTQSSRYLVKRTGEKVFLECVQDMDHENMFWYRQDPGLGLRLIYFSYDVKMKEKGDIPEGYSVSREKKERFSLILESASTNQTSMYLCASRDPTGSFPYNEQFFGPGTRLTVL.

J is TRBJ1-3 and V is TRBV9, with D possibly being TRBD1 (6 bases). This CDR3 has 17 amino acids. V shed 3 bases and J shed 0 bases, with 16 bases lying between them. Germline loops: CDR1 SGDLS, CDR2 YYNGEE. The CDR3 bases are TGTGCCAGCAGCGCAGTCACAGGGATGAACTCTGGAAACACCATATATTTT. Protein product: CASSAVTGMNSGNTIYF.